The entry that follows covers one T cell receptor (beta chain) sequence. Sequencing was performed with immunoSEQ multiplex PCR; in TCRdb, only in-frame clones are kept and a portion is missing. Here the sample spans fewer than 350,000 clones, around 81% being singletons. This CDR3 contains 16 residues. Germline V gene data show CDR1 as MNHEY and CDR2 as SVGAGI. V lost 2 bases and J 2 bases, leaving 16 bases between the germline ends. The sample is drawn from a study of blood T cell repertoires in COVID-19. Input material: peripheral blood. V usage is TRBV6-5 and J usage is TRBJ2-7; possible D gene TRBD1, 6 bases. This clonotype was sampled from a woman aged 55-69 years with active or convalescent COVID-19. CDR3 protein: CASSYLDRLPTYEQYF. CDR3 coding DNA: TGTGCCAGCAGTTACCTCGACAGGCTTCCTACCTACGAGCAGTACTTC.